This TCR beta chain is from a study of metastatic and nonmetastatic thyroid tumors. Thyroid surgery took place with no prior treatment in any patient. The CDR3 has 14 residues. Per germline, CDR1 DFQATT and CDR2 SNEGSKA (reference sequence). V shed 7 bases and J shed 2 bases, with 17 bases lying between them. The table lists this clone with a count of one. Original handling: The authors used CDR3 differences across clinicopathological groups to build a distant-metastasis classifier for papillary thyroid cancer. From the PCR reads, TCRdb re-called clones with MiXCR. These V and J calls rely on TCRdb rather than the paper's analysis. The sample holds about 12,000 clones, approximately 31% seen once.

The source is a male donor with papillary thyroid cancer or a benign thyroid nodule (not recorded which). Some clones in this sample may be carry-over from other donors' samples. The chain carries TRBV20-1 and TRBJ2-5; tentative D call: TRBD2 (6 bases). The sequenced sample consisted of tumor tissue. CDR3 protein: CSGHSEGKQETQYF. The CDR3 DNA sequence: TGCAGTGGACACTCGGAGGGGAAACAAGAGACCCAGTACTTC.